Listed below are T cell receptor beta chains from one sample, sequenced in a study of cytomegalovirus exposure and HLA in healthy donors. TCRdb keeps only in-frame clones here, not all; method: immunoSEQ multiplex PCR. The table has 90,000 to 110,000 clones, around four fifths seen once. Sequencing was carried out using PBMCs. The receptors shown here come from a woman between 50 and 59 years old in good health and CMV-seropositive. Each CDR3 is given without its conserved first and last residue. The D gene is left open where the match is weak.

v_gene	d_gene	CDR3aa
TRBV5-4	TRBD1	ASSLGGRDGYT
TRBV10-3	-	AISEGLPQGTEAF
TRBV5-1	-	ASSPFSYNTGELF
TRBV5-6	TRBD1	ASSLTGGYEQY
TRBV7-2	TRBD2	ASRVGGREAGELF
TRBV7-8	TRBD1	ASSLGQGGTDTQY
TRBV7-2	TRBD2	ASSQKSGTSGRSSYEQY
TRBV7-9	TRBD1	ASSLASAGGGYGYT
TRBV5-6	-	ASYGTGHNSPLH
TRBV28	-	AGGKPQH
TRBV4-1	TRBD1	ASSQGQGYEQF
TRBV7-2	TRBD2	ASSEAGGRETQY
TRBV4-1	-	ASSHRQELAKNIQY
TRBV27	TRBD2	ASSLFAAGGYNEQF
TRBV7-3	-	ASSSAGGEGSPLH
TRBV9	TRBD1	ASSVSGQARTVQPQH
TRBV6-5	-	ASSYEFSGNTIY
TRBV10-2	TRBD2	ASRTSGRPDEQF
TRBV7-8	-	ASSVIGGGVSYEQY
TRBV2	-	ASRSGSNQPQH
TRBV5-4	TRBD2	ASSLGPGLAGSTDTQY
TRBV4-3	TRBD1	ASSQEVTGAGEQY
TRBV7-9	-	ASSPVGLSSGNTIY
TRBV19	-	ASSNSPRGADTQY
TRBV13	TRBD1	ASSWPGQGNTGELF
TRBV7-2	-	ASSSVGLSYEQY
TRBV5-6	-	ASSLYSYEQY
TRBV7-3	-	ASSSRAGLGGNEQF
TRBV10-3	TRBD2	AISGTSGRTLEQY
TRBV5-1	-	ASSMKGEENTEAF
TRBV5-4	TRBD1	ASSYTGTGAGQPQH
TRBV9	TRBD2	ASSPGLAGALGVEQY
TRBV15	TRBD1	ATRKGQAGETQY
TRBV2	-	ASRGSGNTIY
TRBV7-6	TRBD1	ASSLTAGDSPYSPLH
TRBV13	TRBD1	ASSLTGNTIY
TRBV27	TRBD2	ASSGTSGGNEQF
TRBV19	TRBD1	ASSPGQGEEAF
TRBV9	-	ASSGQGPHNEQF
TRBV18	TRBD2	ASSPLAGSYEQY
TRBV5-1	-	ASRRERGRGYNEQF
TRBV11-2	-	ASSLGQSLMNTEAF
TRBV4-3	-	ASSQVISAHYNEQF
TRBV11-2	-	ASSHRVSGTEAF
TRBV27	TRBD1	ASSSRTGNTGELF
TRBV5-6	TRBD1	ASILGGGYHGYT
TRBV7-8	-	ASSGWGDYEQY
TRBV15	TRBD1	ATSRLRQGATDTQY
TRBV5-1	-	ASSQAWGADTQY
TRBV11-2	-	ASSLVGRLVTYEQY
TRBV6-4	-	ASSDRAGASTDTQY
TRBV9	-	ASSVGGGTYEQY
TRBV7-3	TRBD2	ASSVGSGGYEQY
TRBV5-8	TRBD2	ASIRQLAGGNEQF
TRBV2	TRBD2	ASSEIPGGGKTQY